This T cell receptor (beta chain) appears in the sequencing data of a study of human T cells and chemical hapten exposure. Across the study: From small differences in pooled library volume came most of the variation in per-sample TCR yields.

Germline V gene sequence: CDR1 MRHNA, CDR2 SNTAGT. The CDR3 is made up of 12 amino acids. Trimming took off 0 bases at V and 9 bases at J, with 6 bases between the two ends. Study results and caveats: TCRs at high frequency, those above 1 in 1000, did not change with DPC sensitization.

Unfractionated whole blood was the source of the extracted total RNA. In the library, unique molecular identifiers were attached to individual cDNA molecules. In the original analysis: Counting gave a median of roughly 97,000 TCRs per sample, with values ranging from 23,224 to 690,600. A single record per CDR3 protein comes from TCRdb applying MiXCR to the 5' RACE reads. The V and J calls were not made by the authors but by TCRdb's processing. The sample lists about 140,000 distinct CDR3 sequences, 3.5% to 5% occurring once. Many counts were recorded for this clonotype. Its antigen is unknown. The clonotype originates from a female donor in good health. The genes are TRBV6-4 and TRBJ2-1; D is uncertain. The CDR3 is CASSDSGTEQFF. The CDR3 DNA follows: TGTGCCAGCAGTGACTCGGGTACTGAGCAGTTCTTC.